Sequencing of this T cell receptor (beta chain) was carried out in a study of cytomegalovirus exposure and HLA in healthy donors. V was cut by 2 bases and J by 1 base, with 8 bases left in between. The CDR3 is 14 residues long. Germline CDR1 SGHTA, CDR2 FQGTGA. The sample holds a few counts of this clone. Its matching antigen is unknown. Overall study results and limits: An assumption of roughly uniform sequencing depth across donors underlay the presence/absence analyses.

60 Vbeta and 13 Jbeta primers were used in PCR. Measured with immunoSEQ multiplex PCR; TCRdb has only the in-frame clones, and not every one. The sample shows around 150,000 clones, roughly 82% of them seen only once. Sequencing input: PBMCs. The chain joins TRBV7-3 to TRBJ1-2, with a possible D match to TRBD1 (5 bases). The sequence came from a man aged 45 to 65 in good health and CMV-seropositive. CDR3 protein: CASSLHGGNYGYTF. Here the CDR3 DNA reads TGTGCCAGCAGCTTACACGGGGGTAACTATGGCTACACCTTC.